This TCR beta chain was retrieved from a study of CD8 T cells in Susac syndrome. An amount of RNA that ranged from about 0.45 to 1 ug was reverse transcribed with random hexamers. The CDR3 of TCR beta was amplified by immunoSEQ multiplex PCR across 54 Vbeta and 13 Jbeta. Using its own MiXCR run on the immunoSEQ multiplex PCR reads, TCRdb lists one record per CDR3 protein. This table holds about 100,000 distinct CDR3 sequences, approximately 95% found once. CD8+ and CD4+ T cells circulating in blood were sequenced for TCR beta. The germline V gene encodes CDR1 LNHNV and CDR2 YYDKDF (reference sequence). V was trimmed by 0 bases and J by 3 bases, leaving 12 bases between them. The CDR3 covers 15 residues.

The V and J genes are TRBV15 and TRBJ2-7, with D perhaps TRBD2 (6 bases). Sequenced input: CD8+ T cells from PBMCs. The receptor was derived from a human donor with Susac syndrome. The DNA for the CDR3 is TGTGCCACCAGCAGAGATGGTGGGGGGTACTACGAGCAGTACTTC. Encoded protein: CATSRDGGGYYEQYF.